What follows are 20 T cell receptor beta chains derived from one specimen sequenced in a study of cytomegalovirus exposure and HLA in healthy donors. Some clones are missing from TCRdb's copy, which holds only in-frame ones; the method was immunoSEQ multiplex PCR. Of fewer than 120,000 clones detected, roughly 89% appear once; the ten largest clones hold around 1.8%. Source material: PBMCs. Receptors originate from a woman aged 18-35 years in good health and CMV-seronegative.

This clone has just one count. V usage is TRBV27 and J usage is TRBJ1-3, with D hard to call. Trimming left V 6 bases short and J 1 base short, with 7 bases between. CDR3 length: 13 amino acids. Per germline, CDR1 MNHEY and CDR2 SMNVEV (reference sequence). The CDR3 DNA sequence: TGTGCCAGCAGCGACACATCTGGAAACACCATATATTTT. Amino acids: CASSDTSGNTIYF.

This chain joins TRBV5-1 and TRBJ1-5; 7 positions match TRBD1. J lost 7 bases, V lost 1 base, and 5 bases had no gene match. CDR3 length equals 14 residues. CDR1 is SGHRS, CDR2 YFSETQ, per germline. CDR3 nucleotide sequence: TGCGCCAGCAGCTTGAGACAGGGTGGACAGCCCCAGCATTTT. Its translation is CASSLRQGGQPQHF. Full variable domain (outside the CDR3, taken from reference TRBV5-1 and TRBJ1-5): KAGVTQTPRYLIKTRGQQVTLSCSPISGHRSVSWYQQTPGQGLQFLFEYFSETQRNKGNFPGRFSGRQFSNSRSEMNVSTLELGDSALYLCASSLRQGGQPQHFGDGTRLSIL.

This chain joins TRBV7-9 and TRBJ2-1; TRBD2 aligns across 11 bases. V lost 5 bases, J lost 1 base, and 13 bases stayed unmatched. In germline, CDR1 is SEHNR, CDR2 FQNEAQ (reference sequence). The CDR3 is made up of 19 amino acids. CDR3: CASSKEVGTSGLSYNEQFF. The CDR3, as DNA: TGTGCCAGCAGCAAAGAAGTCGGGACTAGCGGACTTTCCTACAATGAGCAGTTCTTC. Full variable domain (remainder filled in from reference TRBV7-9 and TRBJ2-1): DTGVSQNPRHKITKRGQNVTFRCDPISEHNRLYWYRQTLGQGPEFLTYFQNEAQLEKSRLLSDRFSAERPKGSFSTLEIQRTEQGDSAMYLCASSKEVGTSGLSYNEQFFGPGTRLTVL.

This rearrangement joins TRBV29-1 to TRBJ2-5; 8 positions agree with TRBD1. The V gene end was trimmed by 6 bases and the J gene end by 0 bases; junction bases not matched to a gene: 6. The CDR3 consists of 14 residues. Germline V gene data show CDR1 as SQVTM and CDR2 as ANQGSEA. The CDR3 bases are TGCAGCGTGGACCCAGGGGGCAACCAAGAGACCCAGTACTTC. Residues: CSVDPGGNQETQYF. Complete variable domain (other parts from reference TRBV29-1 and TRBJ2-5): SAVISQKPSRDICQRGTSLTIQCQVDSQVTMMFWYRQQPGQSLTLIATANQGSEATYESGFVIDKFPISRPNLTFSTLTVSNMSPEDSSIYLCSVDPGGNQETQYFGPGTRLLVL.

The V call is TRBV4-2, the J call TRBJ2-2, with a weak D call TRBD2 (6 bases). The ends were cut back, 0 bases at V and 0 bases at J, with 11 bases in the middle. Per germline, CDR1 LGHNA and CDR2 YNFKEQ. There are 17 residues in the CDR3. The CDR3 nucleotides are TGTGCCAGCAGCCAAGAACCTAGCGACCCGAACACCGGGGAGCTGTTTTTT. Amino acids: CASSQEPSDPNTGELFF.

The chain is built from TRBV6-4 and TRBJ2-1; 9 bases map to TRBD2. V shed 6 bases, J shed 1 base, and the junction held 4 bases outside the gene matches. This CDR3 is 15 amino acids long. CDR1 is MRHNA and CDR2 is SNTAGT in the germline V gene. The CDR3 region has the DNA TGTGCCAGCAGCCGCGGGGGGGCGTCCTACAATGAGCAGTTCTTC. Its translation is CASSRGGASYNEQFF.

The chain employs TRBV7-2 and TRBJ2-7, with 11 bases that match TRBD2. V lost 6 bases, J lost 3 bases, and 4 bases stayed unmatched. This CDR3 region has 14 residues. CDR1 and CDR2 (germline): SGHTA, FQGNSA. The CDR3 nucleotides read TGTGCCAGCAGGCCCGGGACTAGCGGCTACGAGCAGTACTTC. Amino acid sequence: CASRPGTSGYEQYF.

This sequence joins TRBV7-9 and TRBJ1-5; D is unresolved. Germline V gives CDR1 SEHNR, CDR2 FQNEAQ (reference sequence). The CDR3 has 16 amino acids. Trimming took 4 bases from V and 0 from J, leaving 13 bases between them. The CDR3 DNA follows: TGTGCCAGCAGCTCGTCCGGGGTCGGTAGCAATCAGCCCCAGCATTTT. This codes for CASSSSGVGSNQPQHF.

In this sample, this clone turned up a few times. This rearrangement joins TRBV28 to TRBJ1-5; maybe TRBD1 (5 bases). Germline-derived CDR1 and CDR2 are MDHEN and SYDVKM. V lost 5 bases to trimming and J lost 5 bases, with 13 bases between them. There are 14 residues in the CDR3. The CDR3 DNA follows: TGTGCCAGCAGTCCTCAGGAGGGGTATCAGCCCCAGCATTTT. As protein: CASSPQEGYQPQHF.

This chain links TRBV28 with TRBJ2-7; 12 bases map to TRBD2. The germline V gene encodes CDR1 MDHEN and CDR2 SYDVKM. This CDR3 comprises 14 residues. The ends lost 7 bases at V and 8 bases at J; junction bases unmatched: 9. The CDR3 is CASTLLGLAGKQYF. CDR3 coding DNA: TGTGCCAGCACCCTTCTCGGACTAGCGGGAAAGCAGTACTTC.

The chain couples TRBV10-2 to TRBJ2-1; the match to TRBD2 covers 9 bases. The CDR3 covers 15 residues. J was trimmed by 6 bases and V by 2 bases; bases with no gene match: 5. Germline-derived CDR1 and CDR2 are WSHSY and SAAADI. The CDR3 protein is CASSEEGGGANEQFF. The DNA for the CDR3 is TGCGCCAGCAGTGAGGAGGGCGGGGGGGCCAATGAGCAGTTCTTC.

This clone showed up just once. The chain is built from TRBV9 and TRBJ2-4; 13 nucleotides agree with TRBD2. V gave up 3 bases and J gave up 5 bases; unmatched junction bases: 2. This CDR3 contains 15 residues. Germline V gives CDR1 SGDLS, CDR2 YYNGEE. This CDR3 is CASSAGLAGENIQYF. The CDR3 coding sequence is TGTGCCAGCAGCGCTGGACTAGCGGGAGAAAACATTCAGTACTTC.

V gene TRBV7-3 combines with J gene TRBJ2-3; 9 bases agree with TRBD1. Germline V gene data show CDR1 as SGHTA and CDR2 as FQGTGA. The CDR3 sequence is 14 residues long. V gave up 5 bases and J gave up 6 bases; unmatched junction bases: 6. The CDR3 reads CASSQDRGDDTQYF. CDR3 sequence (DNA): TGTGCCAGCAGCCAAGACAGGGGGGACGATACGCAGTATTTT. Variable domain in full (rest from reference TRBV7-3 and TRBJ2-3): GAGVSQTPSNKVTEKGKYVELRCDPISGHTALYWYRQSLGQGPEFLIYFQGTGAADDSGLPNDRFFAVRPEGSVSTLKIQRTERGDSAVYLCASSQDRGDDTQYFGPGTRLTVL.

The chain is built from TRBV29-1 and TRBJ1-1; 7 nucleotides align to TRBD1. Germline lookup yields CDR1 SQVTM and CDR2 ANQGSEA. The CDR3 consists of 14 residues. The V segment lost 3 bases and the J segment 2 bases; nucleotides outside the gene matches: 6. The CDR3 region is CSVERRGPNTEAFF. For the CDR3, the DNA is TGCAGCGTTGAGAGGAGGGGGCCAAACACTGAAGCTTTCTTT.

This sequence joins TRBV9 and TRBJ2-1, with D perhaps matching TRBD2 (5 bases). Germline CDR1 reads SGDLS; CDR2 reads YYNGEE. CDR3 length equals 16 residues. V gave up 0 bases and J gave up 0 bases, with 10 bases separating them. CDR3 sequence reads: CASSVEGRISYNEQFF. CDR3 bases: TGTGCCAGCAGCGTAGAAGGGAGAATCTCCTACAATGAGCAGTTCTTC.

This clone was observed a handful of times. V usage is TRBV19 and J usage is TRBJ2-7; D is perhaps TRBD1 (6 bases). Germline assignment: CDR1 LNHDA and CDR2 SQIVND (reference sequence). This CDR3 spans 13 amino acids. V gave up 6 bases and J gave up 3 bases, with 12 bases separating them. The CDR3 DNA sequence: TGTGCCAGTAGAGCGCTGACAGGCTACGAGCAGTACTTC. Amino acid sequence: CASRALTGYEQYF. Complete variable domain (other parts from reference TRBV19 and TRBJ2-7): DGGITQSPKYLFRKEGQNVTLSCEQNLNHDAMYWYRQDPGQGLRLIYYSQIVNDFQKGDIAEGYSVSREKKESFPLTVTSAQKNPTAFYLCASRALTGYEQYFGPGTRLTVT.

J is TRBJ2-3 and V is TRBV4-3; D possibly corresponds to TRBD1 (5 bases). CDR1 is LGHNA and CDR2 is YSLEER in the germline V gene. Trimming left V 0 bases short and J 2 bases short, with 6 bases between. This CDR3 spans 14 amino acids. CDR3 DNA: TGCGCCAGCAGCCAAGACAGGGTCACAGATACGCAGTATTTT. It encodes CASSQDRVTDTQYF.

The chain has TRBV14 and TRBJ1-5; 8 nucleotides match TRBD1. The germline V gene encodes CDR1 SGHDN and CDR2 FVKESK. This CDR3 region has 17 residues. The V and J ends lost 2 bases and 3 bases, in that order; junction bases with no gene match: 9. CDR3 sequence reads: CASSQRQGNPSNQPQHF. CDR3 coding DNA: TGTGCCAGCAGCCAAAGACAGGGGAATCCATCCAATCAGCCCCAGCATTTT.

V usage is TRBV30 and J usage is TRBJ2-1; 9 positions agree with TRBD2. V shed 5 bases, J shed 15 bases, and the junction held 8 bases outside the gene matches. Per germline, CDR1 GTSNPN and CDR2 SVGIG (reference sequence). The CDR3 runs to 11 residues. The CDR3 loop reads CAWAAGGPRFF. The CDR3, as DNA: TGTGCCTGGGCTGCGGGGGGGCCTCGGTTCTTC.

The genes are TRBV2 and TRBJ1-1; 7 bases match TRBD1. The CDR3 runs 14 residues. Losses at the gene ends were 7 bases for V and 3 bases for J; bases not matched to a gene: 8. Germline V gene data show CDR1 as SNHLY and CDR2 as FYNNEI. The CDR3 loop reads CASNLEQGYTEAFF. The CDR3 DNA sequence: TGTGCCAGCAACTTGGAACAGGGGTACACTGAAGCTTTCTTT. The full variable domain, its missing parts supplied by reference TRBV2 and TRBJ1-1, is EPEVTQTPSHQVTQMGQEVILRCVPISNHLYFYWYRQILGQKVEFLVSFYNNEISEKSEIFDDQFSVERPDGSNFTLKIRSTKLEDSAMYFCASNLEQGYTEAFFGQGTRLTVV.